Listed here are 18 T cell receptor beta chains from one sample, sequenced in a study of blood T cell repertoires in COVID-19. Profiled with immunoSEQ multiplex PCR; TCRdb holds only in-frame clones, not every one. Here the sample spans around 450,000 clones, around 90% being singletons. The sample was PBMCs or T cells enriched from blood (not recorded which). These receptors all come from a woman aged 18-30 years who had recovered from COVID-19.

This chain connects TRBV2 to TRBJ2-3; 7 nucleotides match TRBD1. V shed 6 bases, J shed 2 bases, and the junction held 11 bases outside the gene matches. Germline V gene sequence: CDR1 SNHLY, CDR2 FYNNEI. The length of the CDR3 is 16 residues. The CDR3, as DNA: TGTGCCAGCAGGTACAGGGGCTTGTCCTACACAGATACGCAGTATTTT. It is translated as CASRYRGLSYTDTQYF.

The CDR3 bases are TGTGCCAGCAGCCCCGGGGGCGGGGGAAAGAATACGCAGTATTTT. Translated: CASSPGGGGKNTQYF. The chain uses TRBV7-2 and TRBJ2-3; a possible D gene is TRBD2 (7 bases). Germline-derived CDR1 and CDR2 are SGHTA and FQGNSA. The V gene lost 5 bases and the J gene lost 7 bases, with 19 bases spanning the gap. This CDR3 spans 15 amino acids. The full variable domain, its missing parts supplied by reference TRBV7-2 and TRBJ2-3, is GAGVSQSPSNKVTEKGKDVELRCDPISGHTALYWYRQSLGQGLEFLIYFQGNSAPDKSGLPSDRFSAERTGGSVSTLTIQRTQQEDSAVYLCASSPGGGGKNTQYFGPGTRLTVL.

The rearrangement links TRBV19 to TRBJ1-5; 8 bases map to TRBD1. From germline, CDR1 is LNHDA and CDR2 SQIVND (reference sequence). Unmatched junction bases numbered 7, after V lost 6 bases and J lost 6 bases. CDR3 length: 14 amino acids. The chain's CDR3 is CASSLPGGGQPQHF. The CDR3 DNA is TGTGCCAGTAGCCTCCCAGGGGGCGGTCAGCCCCAGCATTTT.

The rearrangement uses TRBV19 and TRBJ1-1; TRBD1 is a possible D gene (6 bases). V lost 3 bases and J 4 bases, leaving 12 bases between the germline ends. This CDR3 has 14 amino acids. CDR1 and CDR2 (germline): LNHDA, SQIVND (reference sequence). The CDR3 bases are TGTGCCAGTAGTATTACCACCAGGGGCACTGAAGCTTTCTTT. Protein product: CASSITTRGTEAFF. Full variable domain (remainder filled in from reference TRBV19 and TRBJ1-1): DGGITQSPKYLFRKEGQNVTLSCEQNLNHDAMYWYRQDPGQGLRLIYYSQIVNDFQKGDIAEGYSVSREKKESFPLTVTSAQKNPTAFYLCASSITTRGTEAFFGQGTRLTVV.

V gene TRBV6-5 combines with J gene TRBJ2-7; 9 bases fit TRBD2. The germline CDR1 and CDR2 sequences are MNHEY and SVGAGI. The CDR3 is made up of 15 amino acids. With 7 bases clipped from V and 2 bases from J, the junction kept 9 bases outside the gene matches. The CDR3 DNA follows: TGTGCCAGCACATTCAATAGCGGGGGAACCTACGAGCAGTACTTC. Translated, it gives CASTFNSGGTYEQYF.

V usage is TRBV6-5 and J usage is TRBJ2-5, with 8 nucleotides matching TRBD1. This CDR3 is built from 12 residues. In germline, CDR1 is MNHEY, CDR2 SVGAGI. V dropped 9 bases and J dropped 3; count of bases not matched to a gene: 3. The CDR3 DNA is TGTGCCAGTAAGACAGGGGAAGAGACCCAGTACTTC. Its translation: CASKTGEETQYF.

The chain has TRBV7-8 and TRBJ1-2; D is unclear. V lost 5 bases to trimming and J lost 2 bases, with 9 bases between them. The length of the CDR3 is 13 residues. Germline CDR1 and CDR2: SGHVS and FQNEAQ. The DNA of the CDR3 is TGTGCCAGCAGCCCCGGGTTCAACTATGGCTACACCTTC. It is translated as CASSPGFNYGYTF.

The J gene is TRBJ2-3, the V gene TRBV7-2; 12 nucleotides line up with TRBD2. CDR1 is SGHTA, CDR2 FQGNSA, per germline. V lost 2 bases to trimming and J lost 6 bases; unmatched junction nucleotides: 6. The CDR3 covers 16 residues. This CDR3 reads CASSLRLAGAGDTQYF. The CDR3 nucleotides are TGTGCCAGCAGCTTAAGACTAGCGGGGGCCGGGGATACGCAGTATTTT. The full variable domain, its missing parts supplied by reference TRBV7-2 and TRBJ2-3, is GAGVSQSPSNKVTEKGKDVELRCDPISGHTALYWYRQSLGQGLEFLIYFQGNSAPDKSGLPSDRFSAERTGGSVSTLTIQRTQQEDSAVYLCASSLRLAGAGDTQYFGPGTRLTVL.

The CDR3: CAWSGGRASPLHF. Here the CDR3 DNA reads TGTGCCTGGAGTGGTGGCAGGGCTTCACCCCTCCACTTT. J is TRBJ1-6 and V is TRBV30; D may be TRBD1 (5 bases). Per the germline V gene, CDR1 is GTSNPN and CDR2 is SVGIG (reference sequence). V lost 1 base and J lost 9, with 10 bases in between. The CDR3 runs 13 residues.

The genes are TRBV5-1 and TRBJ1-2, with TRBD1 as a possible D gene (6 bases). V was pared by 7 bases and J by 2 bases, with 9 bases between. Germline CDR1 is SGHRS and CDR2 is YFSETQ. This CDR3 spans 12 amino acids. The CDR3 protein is CASRTDNYGYTF. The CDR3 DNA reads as TGCGCCAGCCGGACAGACAACTATGGCTACACCTTC.

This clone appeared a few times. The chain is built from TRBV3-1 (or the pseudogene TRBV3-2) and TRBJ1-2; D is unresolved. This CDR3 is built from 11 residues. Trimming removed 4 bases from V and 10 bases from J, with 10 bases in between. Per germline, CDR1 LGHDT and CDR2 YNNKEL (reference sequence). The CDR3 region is CASSLVTSYTF. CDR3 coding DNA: TGTGCCAGCAGCCTCGTGACATCCTACACCTTC.

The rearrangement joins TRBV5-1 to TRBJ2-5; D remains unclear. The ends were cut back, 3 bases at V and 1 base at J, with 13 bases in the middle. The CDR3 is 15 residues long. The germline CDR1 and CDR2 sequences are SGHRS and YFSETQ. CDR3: CASSSPGRAQETQYF. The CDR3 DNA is TGCGCCAGCAGCTCCCCCGGTAGAGCCCAAGAGACCCAGTACTTC.

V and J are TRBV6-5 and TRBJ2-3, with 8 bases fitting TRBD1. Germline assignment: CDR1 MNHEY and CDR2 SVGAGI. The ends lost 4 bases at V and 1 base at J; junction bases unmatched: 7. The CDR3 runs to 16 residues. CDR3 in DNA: TGTGCCAGCAGTTTTGGTCGGGGACAGGGCACAGATACGCAGTATTTT. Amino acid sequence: CASSFGRGQGTDTQYF.

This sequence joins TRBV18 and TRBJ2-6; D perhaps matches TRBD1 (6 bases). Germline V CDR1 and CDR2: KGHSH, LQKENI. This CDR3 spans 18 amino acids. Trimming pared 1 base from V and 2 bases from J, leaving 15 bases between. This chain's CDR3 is CASSPLNRVVTGANVLTF. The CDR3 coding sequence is TGTGCCAGCTCACCACTAAACAGGGTCGTAACTGGGGCCAACGTCCTGACTTTC.

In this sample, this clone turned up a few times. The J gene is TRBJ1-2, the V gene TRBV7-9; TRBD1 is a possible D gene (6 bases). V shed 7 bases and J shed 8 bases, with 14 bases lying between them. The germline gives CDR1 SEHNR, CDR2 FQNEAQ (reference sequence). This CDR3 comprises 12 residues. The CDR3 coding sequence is TGTGCCAGCACCTGGGGGGGGCTGGGCTACACCTTC. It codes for CASTWGGLGYTF.

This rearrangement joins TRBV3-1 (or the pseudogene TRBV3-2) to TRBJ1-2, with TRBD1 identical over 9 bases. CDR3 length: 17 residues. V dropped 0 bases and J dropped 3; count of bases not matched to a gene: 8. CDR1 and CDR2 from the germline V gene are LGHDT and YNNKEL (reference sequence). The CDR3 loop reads CASSQEGLRDRDYGYTF. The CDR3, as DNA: TGTGCCAGCAGCCAAGAAGGATTGCGGGACAGGGACTATGGCTACACCTTC.

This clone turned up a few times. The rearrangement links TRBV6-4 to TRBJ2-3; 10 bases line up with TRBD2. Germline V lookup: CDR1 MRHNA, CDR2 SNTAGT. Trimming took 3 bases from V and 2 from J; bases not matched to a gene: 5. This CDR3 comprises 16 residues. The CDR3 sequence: CASSESGGAPTDTQYF. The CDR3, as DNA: TGTGCCAGCAGTGAGAGCGGGGGGGCCCCCACAGATACGCAGTATTTT.

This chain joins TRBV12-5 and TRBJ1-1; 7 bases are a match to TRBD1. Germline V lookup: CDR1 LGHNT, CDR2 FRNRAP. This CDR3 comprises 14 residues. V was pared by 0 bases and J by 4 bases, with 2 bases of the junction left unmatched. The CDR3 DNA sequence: TGTGCTAGTGGTTTGGTACAGGGGAGCACTGAAGCTTTCTTT. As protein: CASGLVQGSTEAFF.